A selection of T cell receptor beta chains follows, all from one sample in a study of PD-L1 blockade in urothelial cancer. This table comes from immunoSEQ multiplex PCR, and its TCRdb copy is limited to in-frame clones, with some not included. This table has some 79,000 clones, roughly 80% appearing once. Sequencing was performed on PBMCs, taken around atezolizumab (anti-PD-L1) treatment. These receptors all stem from an older man with urothelial cancer. The conserved cysteine and the conserved F or W are not part of the CDR3 here. Only some rows state a clone size, as once, few, many or a class for expanded clones.

CDR3: ASRQAYNSPLH
V: TRBV19
J: TRBJ1-6
size: -
length: 11

CDR3: ASSSQIGGTQY
V: TRBV4-2
J: TRBJ2-3
size: once
length: 11

CDR3: ASSQAGQVSEAAF
V: TRBV4-1
J: TRBJ1-1
size: -
length: 13

CDR3: ASSLGGQILSYEQY
V: TRBV28
J: TRBJ2-7
size: -
length: 14

CDR3: ASSVKQGYEQY
V: TRBV9
J: TRBJ2-7
size: -
length: 11

CDR3: ASSPGTAGDNSPLH
V: TRBV18
J: TRBJ1-6
size: -
length: 14

CDR3: ASSYNRNTEAF
V: TRBV7-3
J: TRBJ1-1
size: -
length: 11

CDR3: ASSPQQGQPQH
V: TRBV18
J: TRBJ1-5
size: -
length: 11

CDR3: ASSLVAEETQY
V: TRBV11-3
J: TRBJ2-5
size: -
length: 11

CDR3: ASGPGTPRHEQY
V: TRBV12-5
J: TRBJ2-7
size: -
length: 12

CDR3: ASSPTPGQGNEKLF
V: TRBV4-3
J: TRBJ1-4
size: -
length: 14

CDR3: AWRVAGGPSYEQY
V: TRBV30
J: TRBJ2-7
size: -
length: 13

CDR3: ASSAGGTAYEQY
V: TRBV7-3
J: TRBJ2-7
size: -
length: 12

CDR3: ASSGRMNTEAF
V: TRBV6-1
J: TRBJ1-1
size: -
length: 11

CDR3: ASSTGTGTGSYGYT
V: TRBV2
J: TRBJ1-2
size: -
length: 14

CDR3: ASSAGQTLEAF
V: TRBV7-9
J: TRBJ1-1
size: -
length: 11

CDR3: ASRTGTYGEQY
V: TRBV2
J: TRBJ2-7
size: -
length: 11

CDR3: ASSQEVGAGGNTIY
V: TRBV4-2
J: TRBJ1-3
size: -
length: 14

CDR3: ASSPQGASNQPQH
V: TRBV28
J: TRBJ1-5
size: -
length: 13

CDR3: ASSELAPDTQY
V: TRBV7-8
J: TRBJ2-3
size: -
length: 11

CDR3: ASSQGRGGNQPQH
V: TRBV4-1
J: TRBJ1-5
size: -
length: 13

CDR3: ASSSRGDEQY
V: TRBV5-1
J: TRBJ2-7
size: -
length: 10

CDR3: ATSRARNTEAF
V: TRBV15
J: TRBJ1-1
size: -
length: 11

CDR3: ASTGTNSYEQY
V: TRBV5-1
J: TRBJ2-7
size: -
length: 11

CDR3: ASSIQGAGTEAF
V: TRBV7-2
J: TRBJ1-1
size: -
length: 12

CDR3: ASSLGVPRSNQPQH
V: TRBV5-5
J: TRBJ1-5
size: once
length: 14

CDR3: ASSLIRGFTEAF
V: TRBV7-8
J: TRBJ1-1
size: -
length: 12

CDR3: ASSDLGQNTGELF
V: TRBV2
J: TRBJ2-2
size: -
length: 13

CDR3: ASSLGTSGRRLGNEQF
V: TRBV7-3
J: TRBJ2-1
size: few
length: 16

CDR3: ASSLGQGDTQY
V: TRBV11-2
J: TRBJ2-3
size: -
length: 11

CDR3: ASSGASDQF
V: TRBV6-5
J: TRBJ2-1
size: -
length: 9

CDR3: ASNKSKRTGVSYEQY
V: TRBV21-1
J: TRBJ2-7
size: -
length: 15

CDR3: ASSYGGAQEKLF
V: TRBV6-5
J: TRBJ1-4
size: -
length: 12

CDR3: ASSLAPGANYEQY
V: TRBV11-1
J: TRBJ2-7
size: -
length: 13

CDR3: ASSPGQGVTGELF
V: TRBV7-2
J: TRBJ2-2
size: -
length: 13

CDR3: ASSATSLSGTDTQY
V: TRBV2
J: TRBJ2-3
size: -
length: 14

CDR3: ASSTRQGAGRETQY
V: TRBV19
J: TRBJ2-5
size: -
length: 14

CDR3: ASNLGQGWANEQF
V: TRBV19
J: TRBJ2-1
size: -
length: 13

CDR3: ASSLVAEETQY
V: TRBV7-2
J: TRBJ2-5
size: -
length: 11

CDR3: AWSVFSAGLATDTQY
V: TRBV30
J: TRBJ2-3
size: -
length: 15

CDR3: ASRTENTEAF
V: TRBV19
J: TRBJ1-1
size: -
length: 10

CDR3: ASSLAGGFYNEQF
V: TRBV7-2
J: TRBJ2-1
size: -
length: 13

CDR3: ASSLSGQQQETQY
V: TRBV27
J: TRBJ2-5
size: -
length: 13

CDR3: ASSDRGLGTQY
V: TRBV25-1
J: TRBJ2-3
size: -
length: 11

CDR3: ASSLGTGPYEQY
V: TRBV27
J: TRBJ2-7
size: -
length: 12

CDR3: SVGTGQGNTGELF
V: TRBV29-1
J: TRBJ2-2
size: -
length: 13

CDR3: ATTSSGRYDTQY
V: TRBV30
J: TRBJ2-3
size: -
length: 12

CDR3: ASSIQWRASNEQF
V: TRBV19
J: TRBJ2-1
size: -
length: 13

CDR3: ASSTGTGGGEKLF
V: TRBV5-4
J: TRBJ1-4
size: -
length: 13

CDR3: ASATGGAIGELF
V: TRBV5-1
J: TRBJ2-2
size: -
length: 12

CDR3: ASSQVRADTQY
V: TRBV14
J: TRBJ2-3
size: once
length: 11

CDR3: ASWDRMDSNTGELF
V: TRBV19
J: TRBJ2-2
size: -
length: 14

CDR3: ASSLDRDTEAF
V: TRBV4-3
J: TRBJ1-1
size: few
length: 11

CDR3: ASSFGEVDTGELF
V: TRBV5-4
J: TRBJ2-2
size: -
length: 13

CDR3: ASSEPPGLNYGYT
V: TRBV6-1
J: TRBJ1-2
size: -
length: 13

CDR3: ASSSAGGLTGELF
V: TRBV5-4
J: TRBJ2-2
size: -
length: 13

CDR3: ASSLNRNYGYT
V: TRBV7-9
J: TRBJ1-2
size: -
length: 11

CDR3: ASPRNSYEQY
V: TRBV6-1
J: TRBJ2-7
size: few
length: 10

CDR3: SVEIPTGVSSGNTIY
V: TRBV29-1
J: TRBJ1-3
size: -
length: 15

CDR3: ASSLGTGRYEQY
V: TRBV7-2
J: TRBJ2-7
size: -
length: 12